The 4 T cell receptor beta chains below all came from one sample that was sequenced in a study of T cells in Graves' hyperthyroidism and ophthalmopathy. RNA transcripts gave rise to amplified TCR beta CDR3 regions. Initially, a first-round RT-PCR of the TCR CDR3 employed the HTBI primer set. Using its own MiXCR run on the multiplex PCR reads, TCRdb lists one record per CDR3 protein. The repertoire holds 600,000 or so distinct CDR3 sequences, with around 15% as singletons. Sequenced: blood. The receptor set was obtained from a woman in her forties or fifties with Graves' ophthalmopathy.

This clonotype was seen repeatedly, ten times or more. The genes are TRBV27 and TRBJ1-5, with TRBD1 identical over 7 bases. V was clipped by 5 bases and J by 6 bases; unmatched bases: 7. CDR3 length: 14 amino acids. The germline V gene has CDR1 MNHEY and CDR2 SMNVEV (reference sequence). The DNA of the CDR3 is TGTGCCAGCAGTAACAGGGGATCCCTTCAGCCCCAGCATTTT. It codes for CASSNRGSLQPQHF.

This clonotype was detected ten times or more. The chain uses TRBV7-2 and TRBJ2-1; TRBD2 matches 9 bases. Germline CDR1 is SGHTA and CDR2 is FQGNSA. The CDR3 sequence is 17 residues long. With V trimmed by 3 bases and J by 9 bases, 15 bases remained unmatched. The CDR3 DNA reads TGTGCCAGCAGCTTCTACGGATGGCGGGAGGGGCTGGTTGAGCAGTTCTTC. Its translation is CASSFYGWREGLVEQFF.

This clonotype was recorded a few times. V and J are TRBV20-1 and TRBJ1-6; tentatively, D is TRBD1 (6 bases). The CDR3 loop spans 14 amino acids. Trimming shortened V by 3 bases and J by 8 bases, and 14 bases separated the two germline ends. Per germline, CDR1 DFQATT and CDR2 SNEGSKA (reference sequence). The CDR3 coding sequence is TGCAGTGCTAGGACCACAGGGTCGGATTCACCCCTCCACTTT. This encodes CSARTTGSDSPLHF.

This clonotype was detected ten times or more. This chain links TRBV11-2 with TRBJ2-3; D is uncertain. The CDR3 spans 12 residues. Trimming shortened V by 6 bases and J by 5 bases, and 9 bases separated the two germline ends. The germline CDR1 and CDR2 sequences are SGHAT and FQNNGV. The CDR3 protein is CASRHRRDTQYF. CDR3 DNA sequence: TGTGCCAGCAGACATAGACGAGATACGCAGTATTTT.